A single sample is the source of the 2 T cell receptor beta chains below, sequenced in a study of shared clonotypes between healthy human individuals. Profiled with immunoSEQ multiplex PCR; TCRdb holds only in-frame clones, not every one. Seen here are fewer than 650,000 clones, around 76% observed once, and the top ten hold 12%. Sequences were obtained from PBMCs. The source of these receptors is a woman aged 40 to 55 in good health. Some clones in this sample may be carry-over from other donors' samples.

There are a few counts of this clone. The CDR3 reads CASSVRSSISNTEAFF. The CDR3 region has the DNA TGTGCCAGCAGCGTCCGCTCTTCCATTTCGAACACTGAAGCTTTCTTT. This sequence joins TRBV9 and TRBJ1-1; D not resolved. Germline CDR1 reads SGDLS; CDR2 reads YYNGEE. V dropped 2 bases and J dropped 1 base, with 15 bases sitting between them. The CDR3 covers 16 residues.

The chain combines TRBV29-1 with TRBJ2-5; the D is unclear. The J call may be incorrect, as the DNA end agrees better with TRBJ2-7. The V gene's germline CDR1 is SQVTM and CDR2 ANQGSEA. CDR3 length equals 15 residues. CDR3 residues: CSVEGSYGHGYEQYF. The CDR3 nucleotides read TGCAGCGTTGAAGGTTCGTACGGGCATGGATACGAGCAGTACTTC.